These 29 T cell receptor beta chains were sequenced from one sample in a study of cytomegalovirus exposure and HLA in healthy donors. With 60 Vbeta and 13 Jbeta primers, the PCR was carried out. Assay: immunoSEQ multiplex PCR; the TCRdb copy retains only in-frame clones and omits some. The sample lists under 80,000 clones; roughly 75% were seen once. Sequenced sample: PBMCs. The receptors were sampled from a woman aged 25 to 39 in good health and CMV-seronegative.

The rearrangement links TRBV19 to TRBJ1-2; 8 bases match TRBD1. The CDR3 contains 13 residues. Germline values: CDR1 LNHDA, CDR2 SQIVND (reference sequence). The trim removed 6 bases at V and 6 bases at J, leaving 6 bases unmatched. The CDR3 nucleotides are TGTGCCAGTAGCCTGACAGGGGCGGATGGCTACACCTTC. Encoded protein: CASSLTGADGYTF. Together with reference TRBV19 and TRBJ1-2, the CDR3 gives the full variable domain: DGGITQSPKYLFRKEGQNVTLSCEQNLNHDAMYWYRQDPGQGLRLIYYSQIVNDFQKGDIAEGYSVSREKKESFPLTVTSAQKNPTAFYLCASSLTGADGYTFGSGTRLTVV.

This chain uses TRBV4-1 with TRBJ2-2, with D uncertain. This CDR3 has 15 residues. Germline CDR1 and CDR2: MGHRA and YSYEKL. V gave up 2 bases and J gave up 4 bases, with 11 bases separating them. The CDR3 loop reads CASSQSSLRTGELFF. In DNA, the CDR3 is TGCGCCAGCAGCCAAAGTTCGTTGCGCACCGGGGAGCTGTTTTTT.

This clone was picked up one time. This chain connects TRBV5-4 to TRBJ2-5, with 11 bases lining up with TRBD2. V gave up 4 bases and J gave up 9 bases; unmatched junction bases: 5. Germline V CDR1 and CDR2: SGHNT, YYREEE (reference sequence). This CDR3 region has 13 residues. The CDR3 DNA is TGTGCCAGCAGCGGGATAGCGGGAGGGCCCCAGTACTTC. Protein: CASSGIAGGPQYF.

This chain joins TRBV4-1 and TRBJ2-5; perhaps TRBD2 as D (5 bases). The CDR3 has 15 amino acids. Germline CDR1 reads MGHRA; CDR2 reads YSYEKL. Trimming took off 1 base at V and 7 bases at J, with 16 bases between the two ends. The CDR3 loop reads CASSQARTAKTTQYF. The CDR3 DNA is TGCGCCAGCAGCCAAGCTAGGACTGCCAAGACGACCCAGTACTTC.

The rearrangement uses TRBV4-2 and TRBJ2-5, with D possibly matching TRBD1 (6 bases). Near its end, the DNA agrees better with TRBJ2-7, so the J call may be wrong. Germline V gene lookup returns CDR1 LGHNA and CDR2 YNFKEQ. The CDR3 is 15 residues long. CDR3 in DNA: TGTGCCAGCAGCCAAGTGGGGGCAGGGTCCCACGAGCAGTACTTC. Protein: CASSQVGAGSHEQYF.

The chain has TRBV29-1 and TRBJ1-2, with 10 bases matching TRBD1. J lost 1 base, V lost 4 bases, and 3 bases had no gene match. The germline V gene has CDR1 SQVTM and CDR2 ANQGSEA. The CDR3 sequence is 14 residues long. In DNA form, the CDR3 reads TGCAGCGTTGTTGGGGACAGGGGTAACTATGGCTACACCTTC. This gives the protein CSVVGDRGNYGYTF.

The chain carries TRBV29-1 and TRBJ2-1, with TRBD2 matching over 11 bases. In germline, CDR1 is SQVTM, CDR2 ANQGSEA. With V trimmed by 6 bases and J by 7 bases, 11 bases remained unmatched. This CDR3 spans 15 amino acids. The CDR3 coding sequence is TGCAGCGTGAGGCTCCTAGCGGGAGGTCAGAATGAGCAGTTCTTC. Translation gives CSVRLLAGGQNEQFF.

This clone was found a few times. J is TRBJ2-2 and V is TRBV7-9, with 15 bases matching TRBD2. J gave up 4 bases and V 4 bases, and 7 bases lay outside the gene matches. CDR3 length equals 18 residues. CDR1 and CDR2 from the germline V gene are SEHNR and FQNEAQ (reference sequence). CDR3 coding DNA: TGTGCCAGCAGCTCCGACCCGGGACTAGCGGGAGGCACCGGGGAGCTGTTTTTT. The encoded protein is CASSSDPGLAGGTGELFF.

This chain uses TRBV27 with TRBJ1-1; tentatively, D is TRBD1 (6 bases). V dropped 6 bases and J dropped 7 bases, with 12 bases sitting between them. The germline V gene encodes CDR1 MNHEY and CDR2 SMNVEV (reference sequence). The CDR3 extends over 12 amino acids. DNA for the CDR3: TGTGCCAGCAGCTCGGGAGGGGGTGAAGCTTTCTTT. It yields the protein CASSSGGGEAFF.

The table lists this clone with a few counts. The CDR3 region has the DNA TGTGCCAGCAGTTACTCCCGGGCCCAGGGCGACGAGCAGTACTTC. The encoded protein is CASSYSRAQGDEQYF. This chain joins TRBV6-6 and TRBJ2-7; D is perhaps TRBD1 (5 bases). The CDR3 is 15 residues long. Trimming pared 0 bases from V and 5 bases from J, leaving 14 bases between. Per germline, CDR1 MNHNY and CDR2 SVGAGI (reference sequence).

This clone was seen only a few times. V gene TRBV25-1 combines with J gene TRBJ2-5, with D perhaps matching TRBD2 (8 bases). The germline gives CDR1 MGHDK, CDR2 SYGVNS. The CDR3 length is 18 residues. Trimming removed 4 bases at V and 11 bases at J, with 32 bases between. The CDR3 loop reads CASSARVTLTGPGGEQYF. CDR3 in DNA: TGTGCCAGCAGTGCTCGCGTCACCCTGACAGGGCCCGGGGGGGAGCAGTACTTC.

The chain is built from TRBV9 and TRBJ2-7; 13 bases agree with TRBD2. This CDR3 spans 16 amino acids. V lost 4 bases and J lost 3; bases outside the gene matches: 7. Germline V CDR1 and CDR2: SGDLS, YYNGEE. The CDR3 DNA follows: TGTGCCAGCAGCCCAGGACTAGCGGGAGCAAGCTACGAGCAGTACGTC. It codes for CASSPGLAGASYEQYV.

A single count supports this clone. DNA for the CDR3: TGTGCCATCAGTGAGTCGACAGCTGAAAACATTCAGTACTTC. Its translation: CAISESTAENIQYF. The chain is built from TRBV10-3 and TRBJ2-4, with D possibly matching TRBD1 (5 bases). This CDR3 is 14 amino acids long. V lost 0 bases to trimming and J lost 5 bases, with 8 bases between them. Per germline, CDR1 ENHRY and CDR2 SYGVKD.

The V and J genes are TRBV5-6 and TRBJ1-2; D not certain. Germline CDR1 SGHDT, CDR2 YYEEEE. The CDR3 loop spans 14 amino acids. The V gene lost 1 base and the J gene lost 6 bases, with 13 bases spanning the gap. The CDR3 bases are TGTGCCAGCAGCTTGCCCTCAGACATGGATGGCTACACCTTC. It is translated as CASSLPSDMDGYTF.

This chain links TRBV6-5 with TRBJ2-1, with D maybe TRBD2 (5 bases). V lost 5 bases to trimming and J lost 10 bases, with 12 bases between them. The CDR3 is 12 residues long. The germline V gene has CDR1 MNHEY and CDR2 SVGAGI. DNA of the CDR3: TGTGCCAGCAGTCACACCCGCGGGGAGCAGTTCTTC. Translation gives CASSHTRGEQFF.

J is TRBJ2-1 and V is TRBV19; D is ambiguous. CDR3 length: 14 residues. Trimming removed 3 bases from V and 4 bases from J, with 10 bases in between. In germline, CDR1 is LNHDA, CDR2 SQIVND (reference sequence). CDR3 in DNA: TGTGCCAGTAGTATCACGGTACAGTACAATGAGCAGTTCTTC. Protein sequence: CASSITVQYNEQFF.

The gene calls are TRBV6-1 and TRBJ1-4; tentative D call: TRBD1 (6 bases). Germline V lookup: CDR1 MNHNS, CDR2 SASEGT. Trimming removed 0 bases from V and 3 bases from J, with 14 bases in between. The CDR3 extends over 17 amino acids. The chain's CDR3 is CASSEARATGSNEKLFF. The CDR3 bases are TGTGCCAGCAGTGAAGCGCGGGCGACAGGTTCTAATGAAAAACTGTTTTTT.

CDR3 amino acids: CASSLVGGNYNEQFF. The CDR3 nucleotides are TGTGCCAGCAGCTTAGTGGGCGGGAACTACAATGAGCAGTTCTTC. The gene calls are TRBV7-2 and TRBJ2-1; a weak D match, TRBD2 (6 bases). Germline values: CDR1 SGHTA, CDR2 FQGNSA. This CDR3 has 15 amino acids. V was pared by 1 base and J by 3 bases, with 10 bases between.

This chain uses TRBV6-5 with TRBJ2-7; D gene ambiguous. The length of the CDR3 is 13 residues. V was pared by 0 bases and J by 6 bases, with 9 bases between. Germline values: CDR1 MNHEY, CDR2 SVGAGI. CDR3 sequence reads: CASSYSKRGEQYV. The CDR3 DNA is TGTGCCAGCAGTTACTCGAAGCGAGGCGAGCAGTACGTC.

The chain is built from TRBV28 and TRBJ1-5; D uncertain. The CDR3 consists of 14 residues. Germline CDR1 reads MDHEN; CDR2 reads SYDVKM. Trimming shortened V by 6 bases and J by 0 bases, and 9 bases separated the two germline ends. The CDR3 coding sequence is TGTGCCAGCAGCTCCCCAGGTAGCAATCAGCCCCAGCATTTT. Translation gives CASSSPGSNQPQHF.

Only a few counts were recorded for this clone. This sequence joins TRBV2 and TRBJ2-1, with TRBD2 matching over 10 bases. Germline CDR1 is SNHLY and CDR2 is FYNNEI. The CDR3 sequence is 15 residues long. J lost 5 bases, V lost 6 bases, and 7 bases had no gene match. CDR3: CASRLAGGQHNEQFF. DNA for the CDR3: TGTGCCAGCAGGTTAGCGGGGGGCCAACACAATGAGCAGTTCTTC.

The CDR3 sequence is CASSPARDRENVDTEAFF. The CDR3 DNA reads TGTGCCAGCAGCCCAGCCCGGGACAGGGAAAATGTCGACACTGAAGCTTTCTTT. The gene calls are TRBV11-2 and TRBJ1-1, with 9 bases lining up with TRBD1. J lost 3 bases, V lost 5 bases, and 16 bases had no gene match. CDR1 is SGHAT and CDR2 is FQNNGV in the germline V gene. The CDR3 spans 18 residues.

The chain combines TRBV5-1 with TRBJ2-3, with a tentative D call TRBD2 (6 bases). The CDR3 has 13 residues. Germline V CDR1 and CDR2: SGHRS, YFSETQ. V gave up 7 bases and J gave up 7 bases, with 16 bases separating them. CDR3 nucleotide sequence: TGCGCCAGCCGAGGTGAAGGGAGGCATACGCAGTATTTT. Translating gives CASRGEGRHTQYF. The whole variable domain, remainder taken from reference TRBV5-1 and TRBJ2-3, is KAGVTQTPRYLIKTRGQQVTLSCSPISGHRSVSWYQQTPGQGLQFLFEYFSETQRNKGNFPGRFSGRQFSNSRSEMNVSTLELGDSALYLCASRGEGRHTQYFGPGTRLTVL.

The chain couples TRBV7-2 to TRBJ2-3; D might be TRBD2 (5 bases). The CDR3 is 14 amino acids. Per germline, CDR1 SGHTA and CDR2 FQGNSA. V gave up 6 bases and J gave up 0 bases, with 10 bases separating them. CDR3 sequence reads: CASSRGLSTDTQYF. DNA for the CDR3: TGTGCCAGCAGTCGTGGACTGAGCACAGATACGCAGTATTTT. The full variable domain, with the rest looked up from reference TRBV7-2 and TRBJ2-3, is GAGVSQSPSNKVTEKGKDVELRCDPISGHTALYWYRQSLGQGLEFLIYFQGNSAPDKSGLPSDRFSAERTGGSVSTLTIQRTQQEDSAVYLCASSRGLSTDTQYFGPGTRLTVL.

This chain connects TRBV18 to TRBJ1-1, with D uncertain. CDR3 length: 16 amino acids. Germline lookup yields CDR1 KGHSH and CDR2 LQKENI. Deletions cut 2 bases from V and 0 bases from J, with 13 bases between. CDR3 in DNA: TGTGCCAGCTCACCAAACCCCGGGGTCCTGAACACTGAAGCTTTCTTT. This translates into CASSPNPGVLNTEAFF.

This chain joins TRBV21-1 and TRBJ1-1; no check of the table's D call, TRBD1, against the DNA was made. TRBV21-1 corresponds to a pseudogene. The CDR3 has 13 residues. The CDR3 coding sequence is TGTGCCAGCAGCATCTATTGGGGCACGAGAGCTTTCTTT. Translating gives CASSIYWGTRAFF.

This CDR3 reads CASSIPSGHADTQYF. The CDR3 DNA is TGTGCCAGCAGCATTCCTAGCGGGCACGCAGATACGCAGTATTTT. This chain uses TRBV11-2 with TRBJ2-3, with 8 nucleotides matching TRBD2. The V segment lost 5 bases and the J segment 4 bases; nucleotides outside the gene matches: 8. The CDR3 contains 15 residues. The V gene's germline CDR1 is SGHAT and CDR2 FQNNGV.

This CDR3 reads CASSLRTGVGEQFF. The CDR3 coding sequence is TGTGCCAGCAGCCTACGGACAGGGGTAGGAGAGCAGTTCTTC. The chain uses TRBV7-6 and TRBJ2-1; the match to TRBD1 covers 9 bases. The ends lost 5 bases at V and 10 bases at J; junction bases unmatched: 9. This CDR3 region has 14 residues. Germline CDR1 is SGHVS and CDR2 is FNYEAQ.

The CDR3: CASSVGLAYEQYF. Written as DNA, the CDR3 is TGTGCCAGCAGTGTGGGACTAGCGTACGAGCAGTACTTC. This rearrangement joins TRBV6-1 to TRBJ2-7; 10 bases match TRBD2. The V segment lost 4 bases and the J segment 4 bases; nucleotides outside the gene matches: 1. CDR3 length equals 13 residues. Germline V gene data show CDR1 as MNHNS and CDR2 as SASEGT.